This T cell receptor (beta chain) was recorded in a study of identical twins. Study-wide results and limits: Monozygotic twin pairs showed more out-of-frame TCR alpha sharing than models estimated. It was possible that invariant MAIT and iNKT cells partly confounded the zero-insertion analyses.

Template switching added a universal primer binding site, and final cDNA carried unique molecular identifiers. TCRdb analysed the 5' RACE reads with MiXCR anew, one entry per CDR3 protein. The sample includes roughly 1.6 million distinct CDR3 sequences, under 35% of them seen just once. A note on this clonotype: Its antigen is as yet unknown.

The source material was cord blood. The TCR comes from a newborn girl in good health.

CDR3 DNA: TGTGCCAGCAGTCCCCTGGAGGGGGGGTACAATGAGCAGTTCTTC. Encoded protein: CASSPLEGGYNEQFF. The rearrangement uses TRBV6-1 and TRBJ2-1, with D tentatively TRBD2 (7 bases). This CDR3 is built from 15 residues. Germline V gene data show CDR1 as MNHNS and CDR2 as SASEGT. V lost 5 bases to trimming and J lost 4 bases, with 15 bases between them.